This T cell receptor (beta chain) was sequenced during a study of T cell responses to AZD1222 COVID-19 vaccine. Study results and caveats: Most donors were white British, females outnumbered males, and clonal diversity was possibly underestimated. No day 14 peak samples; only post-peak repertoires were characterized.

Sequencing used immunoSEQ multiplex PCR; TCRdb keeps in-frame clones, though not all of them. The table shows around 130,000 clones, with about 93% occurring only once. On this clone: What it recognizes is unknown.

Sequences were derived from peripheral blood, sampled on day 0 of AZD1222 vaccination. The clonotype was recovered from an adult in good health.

The CDR3 DNA is TGTGCTAGTGGTTCTCGGTTGACAACTGAAGCTTTCTTT. Translation: CASGSRLTTEAFF. The J gene is TRBJ1-1, the V gene TRBV12-5; D not certain. The CDR3 sequence is 13 residues long. CDR1 and CDR2 from the germline V gene are LGHNT and FRNRAP. V lost 4 bases to trimming and J lost 5 bases, with 11 bases between them.